This T cell receptor beta chain derives from a study of molecular identifiers for immune sequencing clone quantification. Study-wide background: Replicate RNA from around 20,000 or 100,000 naive CD8 T cells formed five aliquots; four were sequenced.

Libraries of naive CD8 T cells were made from around 20,000 to 1,000,000 sorted cells. They used 10%, 30% or 50% RNA. The CD8+CD4-CCR7+CD45RA+ phenotype defined the sorted naive CD8 T cells. TCRdb ran MiXCR on the PCR reads and lists one entry per CDR3 protein. The sample shows some 100,000 distinct CDR3 sequences, under 20% of them seen only once. General observations from the study: More than 97% of effector molecules, versus under 1% of naive-cell molecules, belonged to clones above 20 RNA copies.

This clonotype occurred many times. The target antigen is unknown. There are 15 residues in the CDR3. Per the germline V gene, CDR1 is SEHNR and CDR2 is FQNEAQ (reference sequence). V lost 4 bases, J lost 3 bases, and 6 bases stayed unmatched. Sequenced: naive CD8+ T cells from blood, with Jurkat cell RNA spiked in. Documented subset: FACS-sorted CD8+CD4-CCR7+CD45RA+ naive T cells. The sequence came from a human donor in good health. Some libraries in this study had Jurkat cell RNA spiked in. V is TRBV7-9 and J is TRBJ2-7; 10 positions match TRBD1. CDR3 amino acids: CASSSGDRGLYEQYF. The CDR3 DNA reads as TGTGCCAGCAGCTCGGGGGACAGGGGTCTCTACGAGCAGTACTTC.